This note documents a single T cell receptor (beta chain) sequence. Those enrolled, adults aged roughly 18 to 89 years, came from about two dozen US areas. Participants reported their clinical history, and cohort assignment relied on those reports. This specimen belongs to a study of blood T cell repertoires in COVID-19. Study overall: T cells, B-cell-depleted T cells, or PBMCs supplied cDNA or gDNA.

As originally analysed: Nucleated cell counts were estimated from reference gene primer amplification. The method was immunoSEQ multiplex PCR; TCRdb's version includes in-frame clones alone and lacks a portion of them. Clone size and V and J calls were adopted from that table, with D and trimming inferred from the DNA. The sample contains 150,000 to 200,000 clones, about 85% of which appear only once. CDR3 length: 15 residues. V lost 5 bases, J lost 0 bases, and 13 bases lay in between. CDR1 and CDR2 from the germline V gene are SQVTM and ANQGSEA. The TCR comes from a woman in her thirties or forties in a cohort exposed to, infected with or recovered from COVID-19 (not recorded which). The V and J genes are TRBV29-1 and TRBJ2-2; D is ambiguous. What was sequenced was PBMCs or T cells enriched from blood (not recorded which). The CDR3 DNA is TGCAGCGTTCCCCATGGCGGAACGAACACCGGGGAGCTGTTTTTT. This sequence encodes CSVPHGGTNTGELFF.